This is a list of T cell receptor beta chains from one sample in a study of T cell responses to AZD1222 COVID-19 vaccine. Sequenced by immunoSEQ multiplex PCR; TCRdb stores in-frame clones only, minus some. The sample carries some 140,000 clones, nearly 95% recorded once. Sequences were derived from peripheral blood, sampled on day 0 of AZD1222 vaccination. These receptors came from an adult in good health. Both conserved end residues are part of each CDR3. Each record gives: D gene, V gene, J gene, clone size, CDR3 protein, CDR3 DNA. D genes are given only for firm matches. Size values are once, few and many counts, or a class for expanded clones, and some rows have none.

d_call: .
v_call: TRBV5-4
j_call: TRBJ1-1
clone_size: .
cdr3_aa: CASSPKGDRKTEAFF
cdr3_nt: TGTGCCAGCAGCCCCAAAGGGGATAGAAAAACTGAAGCTTTCTTT

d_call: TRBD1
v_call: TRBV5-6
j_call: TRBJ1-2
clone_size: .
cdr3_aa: CASSPAEDRASGYGYTF
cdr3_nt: TGTGCCAGCAGCCCCGCCGAAGACAGGGCCTCTGGCTATGGCTACACCTTC

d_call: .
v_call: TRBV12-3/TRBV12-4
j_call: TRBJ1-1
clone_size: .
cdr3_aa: CASRSWGPGEAFF
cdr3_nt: TGTGCCAGCAGGTCATGGGGACCCGGTGAAGCTTTCTTT

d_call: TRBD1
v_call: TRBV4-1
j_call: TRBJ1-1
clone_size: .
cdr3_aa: CASSQVSGGWKAANTEAFF
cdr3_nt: TGCGCCAGCAGCCAAGTATCAGGGGGTTGGAAAGCGGCGAACACTGAAGCTTTCTTT

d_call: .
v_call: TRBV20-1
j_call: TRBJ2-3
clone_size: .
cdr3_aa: CSASGRGGRADTQYF
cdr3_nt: TGCAGTGCTAGTGGACGGGGCGGGCGGGCAGATACGCAGTATTTT

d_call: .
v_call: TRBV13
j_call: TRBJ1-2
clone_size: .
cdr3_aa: CASSSTGANYGYTF
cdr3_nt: TGTGCCAGCAGCTCGACAGGAGCTAACTATGGCTACACCTTC

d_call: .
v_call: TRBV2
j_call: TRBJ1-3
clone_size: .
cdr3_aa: CASTPSEVSGNTIYF
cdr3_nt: TGTGCCAGCACCCCTTCAGAGGTCTCTGGAAACACCATATATTTT

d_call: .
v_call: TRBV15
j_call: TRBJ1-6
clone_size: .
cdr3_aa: CATRGYNSPLHF
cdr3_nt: TGTGCCACCAGGGGTTATAATTCACCCCTCCACTTT

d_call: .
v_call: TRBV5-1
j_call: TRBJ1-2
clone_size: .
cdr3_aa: CASKEGGNYGYTF
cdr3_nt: TGCGCCAGCAAGGAAGGAGGTAACTATGGCTACACCTTC

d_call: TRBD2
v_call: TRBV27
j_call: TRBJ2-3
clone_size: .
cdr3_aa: CASSLRPGGSNTQYF
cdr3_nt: TGTGCCAGCAGTTTAAGGCCGGGGGGTTCAAATACGCAGTATTTT

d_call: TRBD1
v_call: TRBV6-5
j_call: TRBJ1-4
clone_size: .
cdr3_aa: CASSPWTGSNEKLFF
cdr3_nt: TGTGCCAGCAGTCCCTGGACAGGGTCTAATGAAAAACTGTTTTTT

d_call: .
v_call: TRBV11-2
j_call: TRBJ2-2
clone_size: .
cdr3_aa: CASSQASWYRAGELFF
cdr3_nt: TGTGCCAGCAGCCAGGCCTCGTGGTACAGGGCCGGGGAGCTGTTTTTT

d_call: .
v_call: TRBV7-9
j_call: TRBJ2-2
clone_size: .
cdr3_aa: CASSLAYSTGELFF
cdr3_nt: TGTGCCAGCAGCTTAGCTTACAGCACCGGGGAGCTGTTTTTT

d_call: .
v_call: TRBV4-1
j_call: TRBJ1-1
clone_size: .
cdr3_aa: CASSLTMVSTEAFF
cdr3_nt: TGCGCCAGCAGCTTAACTATGGTGAGCACTGAAGCTTTCTTT

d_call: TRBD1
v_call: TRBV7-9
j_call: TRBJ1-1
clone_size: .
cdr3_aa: CASSTQQGGNTEAFF
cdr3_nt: TGTGCCAGCAGCACCCAACAGGGGGGAAACACTGAAGCTTTCTTT

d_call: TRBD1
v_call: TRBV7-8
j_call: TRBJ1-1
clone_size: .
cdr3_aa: CASSLAIQGSTEAFF
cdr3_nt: TGTGCCAGCAGCTTAGCGATACAGGGGAGTACTGAAGCTTTCTTT

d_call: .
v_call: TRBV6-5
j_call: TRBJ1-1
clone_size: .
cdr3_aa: CASSYGGVNTEAFF
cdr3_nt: TGTGCCAGCAGTTATGGGGGAGTGAACACTGAAGCTTTCTTT

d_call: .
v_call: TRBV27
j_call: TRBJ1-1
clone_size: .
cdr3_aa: CASSVGREAFF
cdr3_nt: TGTGCCAGCAGTGTCGGAAGAGAAGCTTTCTTT

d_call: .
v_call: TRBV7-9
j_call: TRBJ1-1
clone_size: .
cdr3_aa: CASSFHQGADEAFF
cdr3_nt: TGTGCCAGCAGCTTCCATCAGGGTGCTGATGAAGCTTTCTTT

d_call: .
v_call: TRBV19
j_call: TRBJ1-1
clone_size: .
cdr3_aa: CASSPLTARRNTEAFF
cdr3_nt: TGTGCCAGTAGTCCTCTGACAGCGAGGAGGAACACTGAAGCTTTCTTT

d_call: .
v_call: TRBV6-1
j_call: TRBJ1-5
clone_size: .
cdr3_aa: CASSDRTWLNQPQHF
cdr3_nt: TGTGCCAGCAGTGACAGAACATGGCTAAATCAGCCCCAGCATTTT

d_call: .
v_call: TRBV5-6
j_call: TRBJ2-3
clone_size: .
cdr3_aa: CASSLTAGLGKGTDTQYF
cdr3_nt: TGTGCCAGCAGCTTGACAGCCGGCCTTGGGAAGGGCACAGATACGCAGTATTTT

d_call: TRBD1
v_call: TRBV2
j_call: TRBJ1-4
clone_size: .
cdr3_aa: CASSVGPGGTVQRVNEKLFF
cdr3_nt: TGTGCCAGCAGTGTGGGCCCAGGTGGGACAGTTCAGAGAGTTAATGAAAAACTGTTTTTT

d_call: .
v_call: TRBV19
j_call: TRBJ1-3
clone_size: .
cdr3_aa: CASSSRASGGNTIYF
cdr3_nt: TGTGCCAGTAGTTCCCGGGCCTCGGGAGGAAACACCATATATTTT

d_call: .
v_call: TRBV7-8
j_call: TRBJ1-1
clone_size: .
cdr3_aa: CASSLRGGSAEAFF
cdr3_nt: TGTGCCAGCAGCTTAAGGGGGGGCTCTGCTGAAGCTTTCTTT

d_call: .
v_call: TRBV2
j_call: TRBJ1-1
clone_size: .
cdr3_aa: CASSDRRTEAFF
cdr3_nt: TGTGCCAGCAGTGACAGGCGGACTGAAGCTTTCTTT

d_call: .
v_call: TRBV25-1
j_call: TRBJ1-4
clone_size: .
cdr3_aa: CASRRTTNEKLFF
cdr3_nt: TGTGCCAGCCGGAGAACAACTAATGAAAAACTGTTTTTT

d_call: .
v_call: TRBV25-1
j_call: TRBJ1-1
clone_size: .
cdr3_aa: CASSPSWADTEAFF
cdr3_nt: TGTGCCAGCAGCCCTTCTTGGGCGGACACTGAAGCTTTCTTT

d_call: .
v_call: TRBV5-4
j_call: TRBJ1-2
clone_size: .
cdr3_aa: CASSPVLPPSSDRYGYTF
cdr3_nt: TGTGCCAGCAGCCCCGTACTACCCCCCAGTTCCGATCGCTATGGCTACACCTTC

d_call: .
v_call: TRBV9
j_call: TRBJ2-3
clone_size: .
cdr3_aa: CASSVTTTDTQYF
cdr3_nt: TGTGCCAGCAGCGTGACAACCACAGATACGCAGTATTTT

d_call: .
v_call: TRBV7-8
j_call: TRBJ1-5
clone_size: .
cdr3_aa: CASSFNMGQKEPQHF
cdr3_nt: TGTGCCAGCAGCTTTAACATGGGCCAAAAGGAGCCCCAGCATTTT

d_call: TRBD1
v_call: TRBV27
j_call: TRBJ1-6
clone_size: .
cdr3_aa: CASSPHTGGRYSPLHF
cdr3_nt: TGTGCCAGCAGCCCTCACACAGGGGGTAGGTATTCACCCCTCCACTTT

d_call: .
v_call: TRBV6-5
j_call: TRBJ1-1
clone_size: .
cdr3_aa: CASSYSGVRAEAFF
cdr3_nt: TGTGCCAGCAGTTACTCGGGGGTTAGGGCTGAAGCTTTCTTT

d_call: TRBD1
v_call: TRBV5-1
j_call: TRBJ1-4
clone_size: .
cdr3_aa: CASSLAPRGATNEKLFF
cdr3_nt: TGCGCCAGCAGCTTGGCCCCCAGGGGGGCAACTAATGAAAAACTGTTTTTT

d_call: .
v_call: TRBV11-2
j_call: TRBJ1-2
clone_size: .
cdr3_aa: CASTFGAGSLYGYTF
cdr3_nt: TGTGCCAGCACTTTTGGGGCAGGGAGTCTCTATGGCTACACCTTC

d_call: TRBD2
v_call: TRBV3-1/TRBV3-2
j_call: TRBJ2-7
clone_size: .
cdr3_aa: CASSPGLAGFYEQYF
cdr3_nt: TGTGCCAGCAGCCCCGGACTAGCGGGGTTCTACGAGCAGTACTTC

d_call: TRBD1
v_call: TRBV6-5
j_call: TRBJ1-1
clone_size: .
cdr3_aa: CASSYAGTGNTEAFF
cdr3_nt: TGTGCCAGCAGTTACGCCGGGACAGGGAACACTGAAGCTTTCTTT

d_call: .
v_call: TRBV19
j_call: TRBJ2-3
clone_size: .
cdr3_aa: CASRDLGRDTQYF
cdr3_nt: TGTGCCAGTAGAGATTTGGGGAGAGATACGCAGTATTTT

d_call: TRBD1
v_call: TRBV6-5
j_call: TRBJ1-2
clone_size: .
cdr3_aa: CASSYVQGVGYTF
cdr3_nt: TGTGCCAGCAGTTACGTACAGGGGGTTGGCTACACCTTC

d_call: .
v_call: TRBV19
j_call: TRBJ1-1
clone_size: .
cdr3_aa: CASSMVPDTEAFF
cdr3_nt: TGTGCCAGTAGTATGGTTCCCGACACTGAAGCTTTCTTT

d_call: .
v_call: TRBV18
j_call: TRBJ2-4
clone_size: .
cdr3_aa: CASSYLGTDLAKNIQYF
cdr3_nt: TGTGCCAGCTCCTACCTCGGTACAGACTTAGCCAAAAACATTCAGTACTTC

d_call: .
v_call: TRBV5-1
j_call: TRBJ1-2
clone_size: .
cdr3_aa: CASSRSPNGYTF
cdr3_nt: TGCGCCAGCAGCCGCTCCCCAAATGGCTACACCTTC

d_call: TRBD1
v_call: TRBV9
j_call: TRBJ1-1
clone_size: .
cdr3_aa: CASSAQGQLNTEAFF
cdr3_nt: TGTGCCAGCAGCGCCCAGGGACAGCTGAACACTGAAGCTTTCTTT

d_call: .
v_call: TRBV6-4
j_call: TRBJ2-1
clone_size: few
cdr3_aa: CASSGYFSSYNEQFF
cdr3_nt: TGTGCCAGCAGTGGTTACTTCAGCTCCTACAATGAGCAGTTCTTC

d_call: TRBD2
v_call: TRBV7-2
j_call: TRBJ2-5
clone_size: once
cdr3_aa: CASSLAGTGRGGQETQYF
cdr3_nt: TGTGCCAGCAGCTTAGCCGGCACTGGGCGGGGGGGCCAAGAGACCCAGTACTTC